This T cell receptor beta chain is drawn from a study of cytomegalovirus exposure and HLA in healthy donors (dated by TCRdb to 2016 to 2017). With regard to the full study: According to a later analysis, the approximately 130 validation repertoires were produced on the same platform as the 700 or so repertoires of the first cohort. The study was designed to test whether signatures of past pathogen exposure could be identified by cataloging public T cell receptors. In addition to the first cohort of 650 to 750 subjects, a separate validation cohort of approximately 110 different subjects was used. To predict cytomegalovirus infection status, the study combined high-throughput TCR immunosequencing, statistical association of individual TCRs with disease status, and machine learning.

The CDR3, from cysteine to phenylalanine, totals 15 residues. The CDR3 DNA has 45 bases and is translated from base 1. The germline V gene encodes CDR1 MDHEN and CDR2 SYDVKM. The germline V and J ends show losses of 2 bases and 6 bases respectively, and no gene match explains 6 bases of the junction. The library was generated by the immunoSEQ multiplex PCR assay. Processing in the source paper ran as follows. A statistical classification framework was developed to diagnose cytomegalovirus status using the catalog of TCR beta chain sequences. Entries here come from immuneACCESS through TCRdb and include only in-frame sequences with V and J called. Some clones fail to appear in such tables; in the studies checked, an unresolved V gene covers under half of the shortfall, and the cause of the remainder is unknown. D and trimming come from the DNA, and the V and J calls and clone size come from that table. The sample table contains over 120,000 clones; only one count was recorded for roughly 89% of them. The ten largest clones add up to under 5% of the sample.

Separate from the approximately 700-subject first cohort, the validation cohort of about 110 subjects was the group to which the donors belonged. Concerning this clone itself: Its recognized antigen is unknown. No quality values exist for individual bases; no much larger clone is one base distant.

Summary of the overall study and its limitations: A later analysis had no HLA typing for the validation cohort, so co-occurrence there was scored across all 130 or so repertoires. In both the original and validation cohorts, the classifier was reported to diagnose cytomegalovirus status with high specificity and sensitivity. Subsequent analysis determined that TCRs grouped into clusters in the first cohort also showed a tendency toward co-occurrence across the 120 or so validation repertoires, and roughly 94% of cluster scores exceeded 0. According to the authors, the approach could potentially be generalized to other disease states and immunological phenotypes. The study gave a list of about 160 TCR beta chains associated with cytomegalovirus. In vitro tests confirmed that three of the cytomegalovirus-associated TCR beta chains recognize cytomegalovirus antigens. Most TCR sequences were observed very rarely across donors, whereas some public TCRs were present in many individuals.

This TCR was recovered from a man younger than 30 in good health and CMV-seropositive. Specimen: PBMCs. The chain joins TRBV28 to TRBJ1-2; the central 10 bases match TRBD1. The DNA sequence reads TGTGCCAGCAGTTTAAGAGGGACAGGGGTTAATGGCTACACCTTC. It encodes CASSLRGTGVNGYTF.